The T cell receptor (beta chain) under discussion was sequenced for a study of prognosis after radiotherapy for stage I lung cancer. Study in general: Newly diagnosed primary stage I lung tumors occurred in some 15 patients, and oligometastatic NSCLC after surgical resection of the primary tumor occurred in about five. Therapy given concurrently with stereotactic body radiotherapy reached no patient. The patients comprised roughly 12 men and about 6 women, spanning ages about 53 to 90 and having a median of roughly 74 years.

This clonotype was observed at least ten times. Its antigen is still unknown. General study points: Reportedly, metastasis status was linked to differences in TRBV and TRBJ usage frequencies.

Amplicons of TCR beta CDR3 were generated from genomic DNA by two-round multiplex PCR. First-round PCR used primers specific to each TRBV and TRBJ gene. TCRdb re-analysed the multiplex PCR reads in MiXCR, keeping a single row per CDR3 protein. The profile covers tens of thousands of distinct CDR3 sequences, with around a quarter appearing a single time and more than 6.5% taken by the ten largest. This CDR3 is built from 15 residues. Germline V gene data show CDR1 as MNHGY and CDR2 as SVAAGI. V was shortened by 4 bases and J by 4 bases, with 17 bases between the two germline ends. The sequence derives from a donor of 50 years or more with non-small cell lung cancer. This sample comprised PBMCs, obtained before or after stereotactic body radiation therapy (not recorded which). The chain joins TRBV6-9 to TRBJ2-7, with D perhaps matching TRBD2 (6 bases). CDR3 DNA: TGTGCCAGCAGTTCCGGGACTTCCGCAGGGTACGAGCAGTACTTC. It translates to CASSSGTSAGYEQYF.